This entry features one TCR beta chain sequence. This record belongs to a study of blood T cell repertoires in COVID-19. In the authors' methods: Estimation of nucleated cell counts was performed using reference gene primer amplification. The table came from immunoSEQ multiplex PCR; TCRdb's copy has only in-frame clones and leaves some out. The V and J calls and clone size were taken over from that table, and D and trimming were inferred from the DNA. In the table there are 210,000 or so clones, 70% to 90% of which are singletons. Grouping used clinical history reported by participants in a survey and questionnaire. Sequencing was done on a sample of PBMCs or T cells enriched from blood (not recorded which). This TCR came from a man aged 30 to 45 with acute COVID-19.

In DNA, the CDR3 is TGTGCCAGCAGTTACCGTCCGGGACAGACTTCCTACGAGCAGTACTTC. It translates to CASSYRPGQTSYEQYF. The V and J genes are TRBV6-5 and TRBJ2-7; 7 positions agree with TRBD1. This CDR3 comprises 16 residues. J lost 1 base, V lost 2 bases, and 8 bases had no gene match. Germline V gene sequence: CDR1 MNHEY, CDR2 SVGAGI.